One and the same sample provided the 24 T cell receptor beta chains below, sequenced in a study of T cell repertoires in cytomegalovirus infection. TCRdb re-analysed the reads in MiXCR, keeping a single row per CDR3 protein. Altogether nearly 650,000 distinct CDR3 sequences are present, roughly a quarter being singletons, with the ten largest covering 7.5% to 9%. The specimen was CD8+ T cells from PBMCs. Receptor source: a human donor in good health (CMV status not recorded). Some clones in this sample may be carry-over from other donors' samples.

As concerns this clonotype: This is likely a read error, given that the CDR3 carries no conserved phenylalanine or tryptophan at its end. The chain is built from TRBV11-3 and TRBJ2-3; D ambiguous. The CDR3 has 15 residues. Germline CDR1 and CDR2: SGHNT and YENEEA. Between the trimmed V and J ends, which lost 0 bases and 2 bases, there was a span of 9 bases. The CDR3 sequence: CASSLDLDHTDTQYS. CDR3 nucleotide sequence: TGTGCCAGCAGCTTAGACCTCGACCACACAGATACGCAGTATTCT.

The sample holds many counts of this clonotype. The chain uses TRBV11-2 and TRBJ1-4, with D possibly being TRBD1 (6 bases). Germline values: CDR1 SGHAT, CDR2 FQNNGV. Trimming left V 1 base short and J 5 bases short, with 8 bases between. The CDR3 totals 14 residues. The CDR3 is CASSLVQGNEKLFF. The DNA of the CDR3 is TGTGCCAGCAGCTTAGTTCAGGGGAATGAAAAACTGTTTTTT.

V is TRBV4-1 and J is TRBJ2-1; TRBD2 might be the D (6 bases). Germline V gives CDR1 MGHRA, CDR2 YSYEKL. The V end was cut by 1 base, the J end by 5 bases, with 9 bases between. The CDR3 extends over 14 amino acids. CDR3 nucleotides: TGCGCCAGCAGCCAAGTTGCGGGGAACAATGAGCAGTTCTTC. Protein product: CASSQVAGNNEQFF.

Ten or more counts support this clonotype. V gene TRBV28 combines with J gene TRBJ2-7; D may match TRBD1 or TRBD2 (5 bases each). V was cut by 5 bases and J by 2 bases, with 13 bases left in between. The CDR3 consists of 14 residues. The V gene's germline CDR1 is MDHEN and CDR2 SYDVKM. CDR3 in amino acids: CASSERDGAYEQYV. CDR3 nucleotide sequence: TGTGCCAGCAGTGAAAGGGACGGCGCCTACGAGCAGTACGTC.

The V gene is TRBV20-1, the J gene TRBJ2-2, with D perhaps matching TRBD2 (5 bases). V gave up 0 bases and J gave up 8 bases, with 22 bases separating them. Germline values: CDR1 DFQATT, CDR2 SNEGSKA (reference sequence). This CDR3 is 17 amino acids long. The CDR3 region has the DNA TGCAGTGCTAGAGACCTAGAAGCGGAGGTCACACCGGGGGAGCTGTTTTTT. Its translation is CSARDLEAEVTPGELFF.

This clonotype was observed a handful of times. CDR3 DNA sequence: TGTGCCAGCAGCGAAAGACTAGTGGCAGATACGCAGTATTTT. Its protein product is CASSERLVADTQYF. The gene calls are TRBV9 and TRBJ2-3; a weak D match, TRBD2 (6 bases). In germline, CDR1 is SGDLS, CDR2 YYNGEE. Trimming pared 3 bases from V and 4 bases from J, leaving 12 bases between. The CDR3 contains 14 residues.

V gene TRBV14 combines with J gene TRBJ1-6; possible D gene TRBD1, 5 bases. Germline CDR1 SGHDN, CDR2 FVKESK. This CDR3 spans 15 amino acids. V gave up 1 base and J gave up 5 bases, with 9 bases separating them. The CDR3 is CASSQVLGHNSPLHF. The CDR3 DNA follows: TGTGCCAGCAGCCAAGTCTTGGGGCATAATTCACCCCTCCACTTT.

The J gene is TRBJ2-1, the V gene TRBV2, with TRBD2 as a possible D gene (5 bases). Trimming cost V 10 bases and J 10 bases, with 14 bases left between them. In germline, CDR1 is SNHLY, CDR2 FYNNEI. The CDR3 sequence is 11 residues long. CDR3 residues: CAIQKGGEQFF. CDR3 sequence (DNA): TGTGCCATCCAAAAAGGCGGGGAGCAGTTCTTC.

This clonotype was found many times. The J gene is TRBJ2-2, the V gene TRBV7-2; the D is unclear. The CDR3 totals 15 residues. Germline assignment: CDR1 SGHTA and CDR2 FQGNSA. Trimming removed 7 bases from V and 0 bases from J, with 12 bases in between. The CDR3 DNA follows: TGTGCCAGCAAATCCACGGACCCGAACACCGGGGAGCTGTTTTTT. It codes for CASKSTDPNTGELFF.

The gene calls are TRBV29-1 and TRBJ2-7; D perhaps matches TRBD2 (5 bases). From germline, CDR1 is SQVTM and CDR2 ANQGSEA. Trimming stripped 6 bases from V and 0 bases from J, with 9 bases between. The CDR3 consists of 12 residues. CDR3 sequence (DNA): TGCAGCGTGCTAGCCCTCTCCTACGAGCAGTACTTC. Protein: CSVLALSYEQYF.

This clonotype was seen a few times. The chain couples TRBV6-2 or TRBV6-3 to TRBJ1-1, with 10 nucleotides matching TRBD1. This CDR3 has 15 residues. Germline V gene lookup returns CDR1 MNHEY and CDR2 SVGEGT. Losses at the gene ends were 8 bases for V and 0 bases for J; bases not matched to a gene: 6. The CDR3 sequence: CASSEGTGVNTEAFF. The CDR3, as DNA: TGTGCCAGCTCCGAAGGGACAGGGGTGAACACTGAAGCTTTCTTT.

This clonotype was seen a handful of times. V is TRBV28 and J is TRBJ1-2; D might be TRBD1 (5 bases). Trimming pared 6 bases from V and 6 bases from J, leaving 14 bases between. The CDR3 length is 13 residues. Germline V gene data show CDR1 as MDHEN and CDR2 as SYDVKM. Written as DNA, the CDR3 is TGTGCCAGCAGCCTCTCGGACATTGATGGCTACACCTTC. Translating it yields CASSLSDIDGYTF.

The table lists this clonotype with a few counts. CDR3 amino acids: CASTRGQGRGQYF. The CDR3 DNA follows: TGTGCCAGCACACGAGGACAGGGAAGGGGGCAGTACTTC. The chain is built from TRBV6-6 and TRBJ2-7; 8 bases are a match to TRBD1. The CDR3 spans 13 residues. V trimming: 7 bases; J trimming: 9 bases; junction bases outside the gene matches: 11. The germline gives CDR1 MNHNY, CDR2 SVGAGI (reference sequence).

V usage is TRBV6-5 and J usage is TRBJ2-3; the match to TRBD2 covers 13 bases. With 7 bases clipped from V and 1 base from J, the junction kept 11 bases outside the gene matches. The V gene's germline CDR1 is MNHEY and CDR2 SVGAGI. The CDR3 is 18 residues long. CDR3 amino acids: CASIRLKGLAGRTDTQYF. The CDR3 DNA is TGTGCCAGCATTCGATTAAAGGGACTAGCGGGACGCACAGATACGCAGTATTTT.

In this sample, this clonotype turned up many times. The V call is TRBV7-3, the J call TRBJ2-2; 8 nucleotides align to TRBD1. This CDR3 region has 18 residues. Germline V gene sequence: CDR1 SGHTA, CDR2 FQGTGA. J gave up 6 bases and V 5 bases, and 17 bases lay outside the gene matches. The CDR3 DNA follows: TGTGCCAGCAGCCCCATTCCACCTTGGACAGGGCCCCCCGGGGAGCTGTTTTTT. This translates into CASSPIPPWTGPPGELFF.

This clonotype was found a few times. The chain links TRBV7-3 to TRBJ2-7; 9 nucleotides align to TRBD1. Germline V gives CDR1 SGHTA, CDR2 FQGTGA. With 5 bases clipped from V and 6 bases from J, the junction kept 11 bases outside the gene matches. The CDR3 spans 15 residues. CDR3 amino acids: CASSARDRVDVEQYF. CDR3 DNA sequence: TGTGCCAGCAGCGCCCGGGACAGGGTGGATGTCGAGCAGTACTTC.

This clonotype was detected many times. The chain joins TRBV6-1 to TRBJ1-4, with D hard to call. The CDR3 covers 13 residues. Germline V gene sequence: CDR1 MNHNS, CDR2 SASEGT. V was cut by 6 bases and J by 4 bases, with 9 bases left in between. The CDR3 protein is CASRPGINEKLFF. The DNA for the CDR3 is TGTGCCAGCAGACCTGGGATTAATGAAAAACTGTTTTTT.

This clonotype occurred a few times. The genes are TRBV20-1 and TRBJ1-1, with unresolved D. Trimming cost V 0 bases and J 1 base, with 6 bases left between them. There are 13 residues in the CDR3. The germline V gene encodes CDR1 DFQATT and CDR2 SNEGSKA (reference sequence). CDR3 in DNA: TGCAGTGCTAGAGAGCCGCCGAACACTGAAGCTTTCTTT. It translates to CSAREPPNTEAFF.

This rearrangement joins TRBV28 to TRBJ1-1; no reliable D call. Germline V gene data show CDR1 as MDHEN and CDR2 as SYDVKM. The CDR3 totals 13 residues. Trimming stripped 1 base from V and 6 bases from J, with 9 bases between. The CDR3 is CASSLLQKAEAFF. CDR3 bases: TGTGCCAGCAGTTTATTACAAAAGGCTGAAGCTTTCTTT. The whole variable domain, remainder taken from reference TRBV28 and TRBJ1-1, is DVKVTQSSRYLVKRTGEKVFLECVQDMDHENMFWYRQDPGLGLRLIYFSYDVKMKEKGDIPEGYSVSREKKERFSLILESASTNQTSMYLCASSLLQKAEAFFGQGTRLTVV.

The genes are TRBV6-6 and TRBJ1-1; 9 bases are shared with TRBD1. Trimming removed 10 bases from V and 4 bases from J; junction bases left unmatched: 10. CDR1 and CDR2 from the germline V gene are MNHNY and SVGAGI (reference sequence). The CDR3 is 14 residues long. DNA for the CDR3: TGTGCCACCGTACAGGGGGCGCCGAGCACTGAAGCTTTCTTT. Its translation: CATVQGAPSTEAFF.

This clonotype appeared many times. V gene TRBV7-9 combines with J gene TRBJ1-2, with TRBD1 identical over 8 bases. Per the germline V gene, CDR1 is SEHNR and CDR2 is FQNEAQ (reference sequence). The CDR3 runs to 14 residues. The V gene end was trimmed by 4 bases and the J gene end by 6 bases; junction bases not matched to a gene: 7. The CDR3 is CASSSDRDEDGYTF. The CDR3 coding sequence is TGTGCCAGCAGCTCGGACAGGGATGAGGATGGCTACACCTTC.

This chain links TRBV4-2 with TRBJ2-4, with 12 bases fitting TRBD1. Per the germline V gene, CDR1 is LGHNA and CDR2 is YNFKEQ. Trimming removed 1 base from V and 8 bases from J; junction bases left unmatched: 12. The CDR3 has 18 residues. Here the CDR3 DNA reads TGTGCCAGCAGCCAAGTGGATCGAGGGACAGGGGGCGATCACATTCAGTACTTC. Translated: CASSQVDRGTGGDHIQYF.

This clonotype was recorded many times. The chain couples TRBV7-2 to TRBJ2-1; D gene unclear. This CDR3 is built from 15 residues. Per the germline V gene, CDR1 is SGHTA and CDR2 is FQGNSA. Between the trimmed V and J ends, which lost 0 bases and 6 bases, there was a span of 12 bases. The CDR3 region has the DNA TGTGCCAGCAGCTTAGCGAAGTTAGGGTCCAATGAGCAGTTCTTC. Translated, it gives CASSLAKLGSNEQFF.

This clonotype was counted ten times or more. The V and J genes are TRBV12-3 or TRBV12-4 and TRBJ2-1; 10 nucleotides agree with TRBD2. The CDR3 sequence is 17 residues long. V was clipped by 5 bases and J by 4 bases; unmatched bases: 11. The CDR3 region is CASSPGGSSGGYNEQFF. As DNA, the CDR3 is TGTGCCAGCAGTCCAGGGGGATCTAGCGGGGGATACAATGAGCAGTTCTTC.